This TCR beta chain derives from a study of cytomegalovirus exposure and HLA in healthy donors. Amplification used 60 Vbeta primers and 13 Jbeta primers. TCRdb's table, derived via immunoSEQ multiplex PCR, lists solely in-frame clones and lacks some. Its table records 150,000 to 200,000 clones. Concerning this clone itself: Its antigen is as yet unknown.

The germline gives CDR1 MGHRA, CDR2 YSYEKL. The ends lost 1 base at V and 1 base at J; junction bases unmatched: 6. The CDR3 extends over 17 amino acids. General study results and limits: What a later analysis showed was that several of the most significant clusters appeared linked to common viral pathogens. Compared with the roughly 730-donor mean, an Asian-associated ancestry cluster reportedly had fewer N-insertions, according to a later analysis. As a later analysis revealed, the rate of TCR association differed by HLA locus, with DRB1 most and HLA-C fewest.

The chain combines TRBV4-1 with TRBJ1-1; 10 bases align to TRBD1. The sequenced sample consisted of PBMCs. The sequence derives from a young man in good health and CMV-seronegative. CDR3 sequence reads: CASSQVDRGLSNTEAFF. In DNA form, the CDR3 reads TGCGCCAGCAGCCAAGTCGACAGGGGGCTTTCGAACACTGAAGCTTTCTTT.